Shown below are 6 T cell receptor beta chains from a single sample sequenced in a study of blood T cell repertoires in COVID-19. Some clones are missing from TCRdb's copy, which holds only in-frame ones; the method was immunoSEQ multiplex PCR. The sample comprises almost 200,000 clones, roughly 90% of which are singletons, and approximately 8.2% rests with the top ten. Sequencing used PBMCs or T cells enriched from blood (not recorded which). These receptors came from a woman aged 18-29 years who had recovered from COVID-19.

The V call is TRBV18, the J call TRBJ1-1; possibly TRBD1 for D (5 bases). Trimming shortened V by 5 bases and J by 3 bases, and 25 bases separated the two germline ends. The CDR3 sequence is 18 residues long. Germline assignment: CDR1 KGHSH and CDR2 LQKENI. This CDR3 is CASSVLQSSQVKDTEAFF. The CDR3 nucleotides read TGTGCCAGCTCAGTACTGCAAAGTTCACAGGTGAAGGACACTGAAGCTTTCTTT.

The chain uses TRBV5-8 and TRBJ2-7; possible D gene TRBD1, 6 bases. Germline V gene lookup returns CDR1 SGHTS and CDR2 YDEGEE. With 4 bases removed from V and 4 bases from J, the gap between germline ends came to 15 bases. The CDR3 covers 14 residues. The CDR3 spells CASSPPRGRYEQYF. CDR3 DNA: TGTGCCAGCAGCCCCCCCAGGGGCCGGTACGAGCAGTACTTC.

Regarding this clone: Other DNA sequences within the sample encode an identical CDR3. CDR3 sequence reads: CASSQGLAGQETQYF. CDR3 DNA: TGTGCCAGCAGCCAAGGATTAGCCGGCCAAGAGACCCAGTACTTC. The chain combines TRBV3-1 (or the pseudogene TRBV3-2) with TRBJ2-5, with D unclear. The CDR3 length is 15 residues. Per germline, CDR1 LGHDT and CDR2 YNNKEL (reference sequence). V lost 1 base to trimming and J lost 1 base, with 10 bases between them.

The rearrangement links TRBV13 to TRBJ1-1; D is possibly TRBD1 (5 bases). CDR3 size: 14 residues. Germline loops: CDR1 PRHDT, CDR2 FYEKMQ (reference sequence). The germline V and J ends were trimmed by 0 bases and 4 bases, with 9 bases remaining between them. The DNA of the CDR3 is TGTGCCAGCAGCTTAGGGCAGGGATCCACTGAAGCTTTCTTT. Residues: CASSLGQGSTEAFF.

This chain links TRBV7-9 with TRBJ1-2; the match to TRBD1 covers 8 bases. Germline V lookup: CDR1 SEHNR, CDR2 FQNEAQ (reference sequence). V lost 4 bases and J lost 4; bases outside the gene matches: 8. The CDR3 spans 15 residues. CDR3: CASSYTGGNPYGYTF. For the CDR3, the DNA is TGTGCCAGCAGCTACACAGGGGGAAACCCCTATGGCTACACCTTC.

This sequence joins TRBV30 and TRBJ1-3, with a weak D call TRBD1 (6 bases). V was cut by 5 bases and J by 1 base, with 12 bases left in between. This CDR3 spans 14 amino acids. Germline V gives CDR1 GTSNPN, CDR2 SVGIG (reference sequence). This chain's CDR3 is CAWDRRGSGNTIYF. The DNA for the CDR3 is TGTGCCTGGGACCGCAGGGGATCTGGAAACACCATATATTTT. Drawing the rest from reference TRBV30 and TRBJ1-3, the complete variable domain is SQTIHQWPATLVQPVGSPLSLECTVEGTSNPNLYWYRQAAGRGLQLLFYSVGIGQISSEVPQNLSASRPQDRQFILSSKKLLLSDSGFYLCAWDRRGSGNTIYFGEGSWLTVV.